This T cell receptor beta chain stems from a study of naive and memory T cell subsets. The CDR3 has 12 amino acids. V shed 7 bases and J 6 bases; nucleotides not matched to a gene: 5. CDR1 is MDHEN and CDR2 is SYDVKM in the germline V gene. Two oligonucleotides, mixed equimolar, formed the beta constant-region primer covering TRBC1 and TRBC2. Four rounds of PCR amplified the ligated cDNA using nested alpha and beta constant-region primers plus SP2. A single record per CDR3 protein comes from TCRdb applying MiXCR to the UMI-ligation and nested PCR reads. Of over 100,000 distinct CDR3 sequences listed, 36% are singletons.

The TCR comes from a human donor in good health. The sequenced material came from central memory CD4+ T cells from blood. The chain uses TRBV28 and TRBJ1-1; 7 positions agree with TRBD1. The CDR3 bases are TGTGCCAGCAAACAGGGGTTGTCTGAAGCTTTCTTT. Amino acid sequence: CASKQGLSEAFF. Full variable domain (outside the CDR3, taken from reference TRBV28 and TRBJ1-1): DVKVTQSSRYLVKRTGEKVFLECVQDMDHENMFWYRQDPGLGLRLIYFSYDVKMKEKGDIPEGYSVSREKKERFSLILESASTNQTSMYLCASKQGLSEAFFGQGTRLTVV.